Presented here are 9 T cell receptor beta chains from one specimen sequenced in a study of T cell responses to AZD1222 COVID-19 vaccine. Only in-frame clones appear in the TCRdb table, and some are missing; sequencing was by immunoSEQ multiplex PCR. The data hold some 66,000 clones, with roughly nine tenths observed a single time. This material consisted of peripheral blood, taken 28 days after the second AZD1222 dose. Receptors were obtained from an adult who received the AZD1222 COVID-19 vaccine.

J is TRBJ2-3 and V is TRBV29-1; possibly TRBD1 or TRBD2 for D (5 bases each). This CDR3 has 12 residues. V lost 7 bases, J lost 0 bases, and 8 bases lay in between. Germline-derived CDR1 and CDR2 are SQVTM and ANQGSEA. CDR3 amino acids: CSGRDSTDTQYF. DNA for the CDR3: TGCAGCGGAAGGGACAGCACAGATACGCAGTATTTT.

CDR3 protein: CASSLSEGNAYSPLHF. DNA for the CDR3: TGTGCCAGCAGTTTATCGGAAGGGAATGCTTATTCACCCCTCCACTTT. The rearrangement uses TRBV27 and TRBJ1-6; unclear D gene. CDR1 and CDR2 (germline): MNHEY, SMNVEV (reference sequence). The CDR3 length is 16 residues. V shed 0 bases and J shed 8 bases, with 14 bases lying between them.

The chain uses TRBV5-6 and TRBJ1-2; D is perhaps TRBD1 (6 bases). CDR1 and CDR2 (germline): SGHDT, YYEEEE. V lost 1 base, J lost 4 bases, and 8 bases lay in between. The CDR3 has 13 residues. The DNA of the CDR3 is TGTGCCAGCAGCTTGTCAGGGGTCTATGGCTACACCTTC. Residues: CASSLSGVYGYTF.

This chain connects TRBV19 to TRBJ2-4; 12 nucleotides agree with TRBD2. Germline V lookup: CDR1 LNHDA, CDR2 SQIVND (reference sequence). V lost 7 bases to trimming and J lost 4 bases; unmatched junction nucleotides: 5. The CDR3 has 15 residues. The CDR3 protein is CASTASGRDKNIQYF. The CDR3 nucleotides read TGTGCCAGTACCGCTAGCGGGAGGGATAAAAACATTCAGTACTTC. Complete variable domain (other parts from reference TRBV19 and TRBJ2-4): DGGITQSPKYLFRKEGQNVTLSCEQNLNHDAMYWYRQDPGQGLRLIYYSQIVNDFQKGDIAEGYSVSREKKESFPLTVTSAQKNPTAFYLCASTASGRDKNIQYFGAGTRLSVL.

The chain uses TRBV27 and TRBJ1-5; D perhaps matches TRBD1 (5 bases). Per the germline V gene, CDR1 is MNHEY and CDR2 is SMNVEV (reference sequence). CDR3 length: 13 residues. Between the trimmed V and J ends, which lost 0 bases and 6 bases, there was a span of 6 bases. The CDR3 nucleotides read TGTGCCAGCAGTTTATCGGGGGTTCAGCCCCAGCATTTT. The encoded protein is CASSLSGVQPQHF.

The J gene is TRBJ2-1, the V gene TRBV4-1; D is ambiguous. This CDR3 spans 15 amino acids. Between the trimmed V and J ends, which lost 0 bases and 2 bases, there was a span of 8 bases. Germline CDR1 and CDR2: MGHRA and YSYEKL. This CDR3 reads CASSQETSTYNEQFF. The CDR3 DNA is TGCGCCAGCAGCCAAGAAACCTCTACCTACAATGAGCAGTTCTTC.

The chain uses TRBV6-1 and TRBJ1-5, with a weak D call TRBD1 (5 bases). Germline CDR1 and CDR2: MNHNS and SASEGT. The germline V and J ends were trimmed by 3 bases and 5 bases, with 8 bases remaining between them. This CDR3 has 13 amino acids. The CDR3 sequence: CASSEGVYQPQHF. As DNA, the CDR3 is TGTGCCAGCAGTGAGGGGGTTTATCAGCCCCAGCATTTT.

The chain joins TRBV30 to TRBJ1-5; 7 bases align to TRBD1. J gave up 7 bases and V 0 bases, and 6 bases lay outside the gene matches. Germline CDR1 is GTSNPN and CDR2 is SVGIG (reference sequence). CDR3 length: 14 residues. The DNA for the CDR3 is TGTGCCTGGAGTGTGGGAGGGGGCTGGCAGCCCCAGCATTTT. Encoded protein: CAWSVGGGWQPQHF.

The chain joins TRBV5-6 to TRBJ1-5, with D possibly being TRBD1 (6 bases). The CDR3 has 14 residues. Germline V gives CDR1 SGHDT, CDR2 YYEEEE. V lost 1 base to trimming and J lost 7 bases, with 12 bases between them. CDR3 amino acids: CASSLMTGGQPQHF. In DNA, the CDR3 is TGTGCCAGCAGCTTGATGACAGGCGGACAGCCCCAGCATTTT.